The 10 T cell receptor beta chains listed next were all sequenced from one sample in a study of control samples from healthy donors and cancer patients. Libraries were prepared by immunoSEQ multiplex PCR; TCRdb keeps only in-frame clonotypes and omits some of them. The sample yields approximately 82,000 clones, about 87% seen once. Sequences were obtained from blood. The source of these receptors is a man between 45 and 60 years old in good health.

This clone was recorded only once. The chain links TRBV7-8 to TRBJ1-1; no reliable D call. This CDR3 has 16 amino acids. Germline loops: CDR1 SGHVS, CDR2 FQNEAQ. Between the trimmed V and J ends, which lost 0 bases and 4 bases, there was a span of 15 bases. The CDR3 region is CASSLAEHGLGTEAFF. In DNA, the CDR3 is TGTGCCAGCAGCTTAGCGGAACACGGATTAGGCACTGAAGCTTTCTTT.

This chain uses TRBV6-5 with TRBJ1-2, with 8 bases fitting TRBD1. The CDR3 has 15 residues. Germline assignment: CDR1 MNHEY and CDR2 SVGAGI. V was pared by 1 base and J by 4 bases, with 5 bases of the junction left unmatched. CDR3 protein: CASSYLAQGAYGYTF. In DNA, the CDR3 is TGTGCCAGCAGTTACTTGGCCCAGGGGGCCTATGGCTACACCTTC.

The chain is built from TRBV14 and TRBJ1-2, with D perhaps TRBD1 (6 bases). The CDR3 consists of 16 residues. V lost 0 bases to trimming and J lost 3 bases, with 14 bases between them. Germline CDR1 is SGHDN and CDR2 is FVKESK. In nucleotides, the CDR3 is TGTGCCAGCAGCCAAGATGGACAGCCAGATTACTATGGCTACACCTTC. This encodes CASSQDGQPDYYGYTF.

The rearrangement uses TRBV29-1 and TRBJ2-2; no clear D. Germline values: CDR1 SQVTM, CDR2 ANQGSEA. Trimming left V 6 bases short and J 0 bases short, with 5 bases between. The CDR3 runs to 12 residues. The DNA for the CDR3 is TGCAGCGTAGACCCGAACACCGGGGAGCTGTTTTTT. Residues: CSVDPNTGELFF.

The chain uses TRBV6-5 and TRBJ2-3; the match to TRBD1 covers 7 bases. V lost 6 bases to trimming and J lost 2 bases; unmatched junction nucleotides: 5. The CDR3 sequence is 14 residues long. Germline CDR1 and CDR2: MNHEY and SVGAGI. The CDR3 bases are TGTGCCAGCAGGAGGACAGGTGCCACAGATACGCAGTATTTT. The encoded protein is CASRRTGATDTQYF.

The chain couples TRBV10-3 to TRBJ1-2; 8 bases are shared with TRBD1. The CDR3 runs 13 residues. The germline V gene encodes CDR1 ENHRY and CDR2 SYGVKD. The trim removed 6 bases at V and 6 bases at J, leaving 6 bases unmatched. CDR3 DNA: TGTGCCATCAGAGGACAGGGAGGGAATGGCTACACCTTC. Amino acids: CAIRGQGGNGYTF.

This clone was seen a few times. This chain links TRBV12-3 or TRBV12-4 with TRBJ1-1; maybe TRBD1 (5 bases). The V and J ends lost 8 bases and 1 base respectively, with 11 bases between them. This CDR3 is built from 13 residues. CDR3 DNA sequence: TGTGCCAGCGGTCGGGGACCGAACACTGAAGCTTTCTTT. Translating gives CASGRGPNTEAFF.

This clone has a single count. This sequence joins TRBV5-6 and TRBJ1-2; the D is unclear. With 3 bases removed from V and 3 bases from J, the gap between germline ends came to 6 bases. Germline CDR1 reads SGHDT; CDR2 reads YYEEEE. The CDR3 contains 12 residues. The CDR3 loop is CASSYRDYGYTF. CDR3 in DNA: TGTGCCAGCAGCTACCGGGACTATGGCTACACCTTC.

This chain joins TRBV19 and TRBJ2-3; D gene unclear. V was trimmed by 6 bases and J by 4 bases, leaving 5 bases between them. This CDR3 contains 11 residues. From germline, CDR1 is LNHDA and CDR2 SQIVND (reference sequence). The DNA for the CDR3 is TGTGCCAGTAGGGGTTCAGATACGCAGTATTTT. This encodes CASRGSDTQYF.

To note about this clone: Other DNA sequences in the same sample also yield this CDR3. The genes are TRBV5-1 and TRBJ2-1; 8 bases fit TRBD2. The CDR3 sequence is 14 residues long. Trimming took 2 bases from V and 4 from J; bases not matched to a gene: 2. Germline assignment: CDR1 SGHRS and CDR2 YFSETQ. The CDR3, as DNA: TGCGCCAGCAGCTTAAGCGGGGGTTACAATGAGCAGTTCTTC. This codes for CASSLSGGYNEQFF.